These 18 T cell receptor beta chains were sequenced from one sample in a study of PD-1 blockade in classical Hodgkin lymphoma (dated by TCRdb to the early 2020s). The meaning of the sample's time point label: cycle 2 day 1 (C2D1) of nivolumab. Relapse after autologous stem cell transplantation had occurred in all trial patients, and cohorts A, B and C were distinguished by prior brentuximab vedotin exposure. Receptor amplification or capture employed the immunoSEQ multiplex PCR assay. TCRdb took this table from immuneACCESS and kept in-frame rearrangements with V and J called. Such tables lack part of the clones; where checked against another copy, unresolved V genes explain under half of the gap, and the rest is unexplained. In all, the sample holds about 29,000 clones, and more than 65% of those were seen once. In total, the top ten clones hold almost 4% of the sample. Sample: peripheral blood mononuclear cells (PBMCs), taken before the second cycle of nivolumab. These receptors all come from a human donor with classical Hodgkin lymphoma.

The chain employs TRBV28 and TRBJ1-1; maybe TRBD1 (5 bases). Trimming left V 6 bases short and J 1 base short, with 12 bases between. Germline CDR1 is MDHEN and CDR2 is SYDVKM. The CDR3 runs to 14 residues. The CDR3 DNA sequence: TGTGCCAGCAGGCAGGGCGATGGGAACACTGAAGCTTTCTTT. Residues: CASRQGDGNTEAFF.

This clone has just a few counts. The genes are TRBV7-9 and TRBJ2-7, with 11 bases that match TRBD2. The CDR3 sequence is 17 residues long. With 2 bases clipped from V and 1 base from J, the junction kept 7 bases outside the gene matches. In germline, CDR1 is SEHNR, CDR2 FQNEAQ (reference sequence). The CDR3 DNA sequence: TGTGCCAGCAGCTTATTTAGACTAGCGGGATCGTCCTACGAGCAGTACTTC. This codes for CASSLFRLAGSSYEQYF. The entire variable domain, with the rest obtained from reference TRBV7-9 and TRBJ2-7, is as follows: DTGVSQNPRHKITKRGQNVTFRCDPISEHNRLYWYRQTLGQGPEFLTYFQNEAQLEKSRLLSDRFSAERPKGSFSTLEIQRTEQGDSAMYLCASSLFRLAGSSYEQYFGPGTRLTVT.

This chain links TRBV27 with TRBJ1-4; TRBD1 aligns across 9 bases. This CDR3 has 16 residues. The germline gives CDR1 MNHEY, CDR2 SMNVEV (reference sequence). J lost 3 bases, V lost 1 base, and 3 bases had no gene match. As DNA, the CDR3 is TGTGCCAGCAGTTTATTAACAGGGGGCTCTAATGAAAAACTGTTTTTT. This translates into CASSLLTGGSNEKLFF.

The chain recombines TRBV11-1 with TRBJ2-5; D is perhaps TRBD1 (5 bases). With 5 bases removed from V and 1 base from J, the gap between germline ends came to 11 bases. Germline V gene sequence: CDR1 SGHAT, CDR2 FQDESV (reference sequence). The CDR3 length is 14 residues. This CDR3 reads CASSAGRAQETQYF. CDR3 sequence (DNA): TGTGCCAGCAGCGCCGGCAGGGCCCAAGAGACCCAGTACTTC.

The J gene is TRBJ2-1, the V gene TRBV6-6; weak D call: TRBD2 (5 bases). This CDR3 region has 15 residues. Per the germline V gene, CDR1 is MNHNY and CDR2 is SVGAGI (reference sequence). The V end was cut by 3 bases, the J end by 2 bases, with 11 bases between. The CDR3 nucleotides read TGTGCCAGCAGTTATAGTGGGAGCGCCTACAATGAGCAGTTCTTC. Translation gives CASSYSGSAYNEQFF.

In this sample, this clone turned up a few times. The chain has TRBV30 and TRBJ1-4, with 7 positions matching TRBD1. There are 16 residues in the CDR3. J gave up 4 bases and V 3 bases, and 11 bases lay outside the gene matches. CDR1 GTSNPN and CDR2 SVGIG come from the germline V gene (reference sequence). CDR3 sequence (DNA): TGTGCCTGGAGAGCCGGGACAGACATCGTTAATGAAAAACTGTTTTTT. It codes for CAWRAGTDIVNEKLFF.

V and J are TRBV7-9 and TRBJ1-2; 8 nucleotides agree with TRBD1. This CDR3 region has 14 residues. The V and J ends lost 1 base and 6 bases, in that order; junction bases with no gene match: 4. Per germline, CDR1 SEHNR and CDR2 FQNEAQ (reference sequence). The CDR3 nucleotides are TGTGCCAGCAGCTTAGTTGTACAGGGGGATGGCTACACCTTC. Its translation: CASSLVVQGDGYTF.

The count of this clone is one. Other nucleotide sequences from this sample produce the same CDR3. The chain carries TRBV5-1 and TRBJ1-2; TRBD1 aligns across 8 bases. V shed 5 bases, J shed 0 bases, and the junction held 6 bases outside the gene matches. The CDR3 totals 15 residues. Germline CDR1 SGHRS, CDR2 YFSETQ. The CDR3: CASSGTGATNYGYTF. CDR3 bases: TGCGCCAGCAGTGGGACAGGAGCTACTAACTATGGCTACACCTTC.

CDR3 amino acids: CASSQVFYYGYTF. CDR3 DNA sequence: TGTGCCAGCAGCCAGGTTTTTTACTATGGCTACACCTTC. The genes are TRBV14 and TRBJ1-2; no clear D. The CDR3 sequence is 13 residues long. In germline, CDR1 is SGHDN, CDR2 FVKESK. Trimming removed 3 bases at V and 3 bases at J, with 8 bases between.

CDR3 nucleotide sequence: TGCGCCAGCAGCTTGTATGGGGAAACGGCTAATGAAAAACTGTTTTTT. It specifies CASSLYGETANEKLFF. The rearrangement links TRBV5-1 to TRBJ1-4, with no clear D. V was shortened by 1 base and J by 3 bases, with 13 bases between the two germline ends. The CDR3 is 16 residues long. Germline V CDR1 and CDR2: SGHRS, YFSETQ.

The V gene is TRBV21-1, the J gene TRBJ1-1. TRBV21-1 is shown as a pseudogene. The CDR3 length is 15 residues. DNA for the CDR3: TGTGCCAGCAGCAAAGCGAGAGGGTTCAACACTGAAGCTTTCTTT. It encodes CASSKARGFNTEAFF.

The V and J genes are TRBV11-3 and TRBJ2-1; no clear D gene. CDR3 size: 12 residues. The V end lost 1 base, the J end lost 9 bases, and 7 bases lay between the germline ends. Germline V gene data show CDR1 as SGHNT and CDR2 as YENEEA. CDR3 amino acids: CASSLGGTEQFF. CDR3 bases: TGTGCCAGCAGCTTAGGAGGCACTGAGCAGTTCTTC.

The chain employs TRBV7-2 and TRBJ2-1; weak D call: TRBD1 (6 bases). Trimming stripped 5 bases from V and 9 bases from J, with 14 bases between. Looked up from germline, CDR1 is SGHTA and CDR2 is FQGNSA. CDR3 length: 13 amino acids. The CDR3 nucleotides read TGTGCCAGCAGCACAACAGGGTTGACTGAGCAGTTCTTC. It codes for CASSTTGLTEQFF.

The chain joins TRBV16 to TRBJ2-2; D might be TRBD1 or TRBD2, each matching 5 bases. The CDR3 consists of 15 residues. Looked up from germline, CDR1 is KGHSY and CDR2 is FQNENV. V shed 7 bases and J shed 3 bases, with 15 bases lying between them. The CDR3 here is CASIGRADYTGELFF. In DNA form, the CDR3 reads TGTGCCAGCATTGGCAGGGCGGACTACACCGGGGAGCTGTTTTTT.

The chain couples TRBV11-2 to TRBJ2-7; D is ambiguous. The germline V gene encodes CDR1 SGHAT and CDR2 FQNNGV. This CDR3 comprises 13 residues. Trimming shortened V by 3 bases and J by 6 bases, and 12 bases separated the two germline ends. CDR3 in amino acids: CASSFALHAEQYF. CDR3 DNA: TGTGCCAGCAGCTTTGCCCTACACGCCGAGCAGTACTTC.

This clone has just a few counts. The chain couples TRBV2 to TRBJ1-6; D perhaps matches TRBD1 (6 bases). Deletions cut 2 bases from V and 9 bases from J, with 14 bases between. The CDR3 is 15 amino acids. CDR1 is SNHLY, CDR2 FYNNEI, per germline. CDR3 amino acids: CASSEQGLGASPLHF. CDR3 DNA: TGTGCCAGCAGTGAACAGGGGTTAGGGGCTTCACCCCTCCACTTT.

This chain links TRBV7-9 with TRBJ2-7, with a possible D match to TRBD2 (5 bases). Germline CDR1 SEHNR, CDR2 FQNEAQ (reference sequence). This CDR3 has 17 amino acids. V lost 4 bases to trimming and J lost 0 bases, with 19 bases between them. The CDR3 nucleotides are TGTGCCAGCAGCTCCGAGGGCGGGTGGTCGGGCTCCTACGAGCAGTACTTC. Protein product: CASSSEGGWSGSYEQYF. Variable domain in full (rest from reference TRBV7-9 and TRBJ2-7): DTGVSQNPRHKITKRGQNVTFRCDPISEHNRLYWYRQTLGQGPEFLTYFQNEAQLEKSRLLSDRFSAERPKGSFSTLEIQRTEQGDSAMYLCASSSEGGWSGSYEQYFGPGTRLTVT.

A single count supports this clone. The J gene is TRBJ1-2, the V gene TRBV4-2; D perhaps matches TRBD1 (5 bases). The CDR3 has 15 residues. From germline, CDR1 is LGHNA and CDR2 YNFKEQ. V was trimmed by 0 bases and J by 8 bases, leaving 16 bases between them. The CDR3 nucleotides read TGTGCCAGCAGCCAAGATTTGGTAGGGACGGAAGGCTACACCTTC. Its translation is CASSQDLVGTEGYTF.